These 16 T cell receptor beta chains originate from one sample sequenced in a study of T cell repertoires in cytomegalovirus infection. TCRdb reprocessed the reads with MiXCR, giving one entry per CDR3 protein. Of some 320,000 distinct CDR3 sequences detected, around a tenth appear once; the ten largest clones hold around 4.5%. The source material was PBMCs. The receptors come from a human donor in good health (CMV status not recorded). Some clones in this sample may be carry-over from other donors' samples.

Ten or more counts support this clonotype. The J gene is TRBJ2-2, the V gene TRBV11-2; D uncertain. V lost 5 bases to trimming and J lost 6 bases, with 4 bases between them. The CDR3 is made up of 11 amino acids. CDR1 SGHAT and CDR2 FQNNGV come from the germline V gene. CDR3 sequence reads: CASSHPGELFF. The CDR3 coding sequence is TGTGCCAGCAGCCACCCCGGGGAGCTGTTTTTT. Full variable domain (remainder filled in from reference TRBV11-2 and TRBJ2-2): EAGVAQSPRYKIIEKRQSVAFWCNPISGHATLYWYQQILGQGPKLLIQFQNNGVVDDSQLPKDRFSAERLKGVDSTLKIQPAKLEDSAVYLCASSHPGELFFGEGSRLTVL.

This clonotype was found a few times. The chain is built from TRBV5-4 and TRBJ2-3; 8 positions match TRBD2. Germline CDR1 and CDR2: SGHNT and YYREEE (reference sequence). There are 12 residues in the CDR3. After removal of 2 bases from V and 10 bases from J, the junction contained 3 bases not matched to a gene. The CDR3 reads CASSLAGVAQYF. Here the CDR3 DNA reads TGTGCCAGCAGCTTAGCGGGAGTGGCGCAGTATTTT.

This clonotype was found many times. The chain employs TRBV7-2 and TRBJ2-1; 8 nucleotides agree with TRBD2. Germline CDR1 and CDR2: SGHTA and FQGNSA. This CDR3 has 18 residues. After removal of 1 base from V and 7 bases from J, the junction contained 15 bases not matched to a gene. CDR3 bases: TGTGCCAGCAGCTTAGTCGTCCCAAGAGCGGGAGTTGGGAATGAGCAGTTCTTC. It codes for CASSLVVPRAGVGNEQFF. Based on the CDR3 plus reference TRBV7-2 and TRBJ2-1, the full variable domain is GAGVSQSPSNKVTEKGKDVELRCDPISGHTALYWYRQSLGQGLEFLIYFQGNSAPDKSGLPSDRFSAERTGGSVSTLTIQRTQQEDSAVYLCASSLVVPRAGVGNEQFFGPGTRLTVL.

A few counts support this clonotype. The rearrangement joins TRBV7-6 to TRBJ2-7; 7 bases map to TRBD1. J was trimmed by 3 bases and V by 6 bases; bases with no gene match: 14. Germline lookup yields CDR1 SGHVS and CDR2 FNYEAQ. The CDR3 has 16 residues. The DNA for the CDR3 is TGTGCCAGCAGTTCACTTTTGGGACAGTCCTTCTACGAGCAGTACTTC. The encoded protein is CASSSLLGQSFYEQYF.

In this sample, this clonotype turned up many times. This chain joins TRBV7-8 and TRBJ2-3; D call uncertain. The CDR3 consists of 17 residues. CDR1 is SGHVS, CDR2 FQNEAQ, per germline. Trimming cost V 5 bases and J 4 bases, with 22 bases left between them. CDR3 protein: CASSPNPLGPMADTQYF. CDR3 sequence (DNA): TGTGCCAGCAGCCCGAACCCATTAGGACCCATGGCAGATACGCAGTATTTT.

This clonotype has a count of ten or more. This rearrangement joins TRBV5-1 to TRBJ2-5; D call uncertain. The germline CDR1 and CDR2 sequences are SGHRS and YFSETQ. The V gene lost 2 bases and the J gene lost 2 bases, with 4 bases spanning the gap. CDR3 length: 12 residues. CDR3 coding DNA: TGCGCCAGCAGCTTTCCACAAGAGACCCAGTACTTC. Translation: CASSFPQETQYF.

This clonotype turned up a few times. The genes are TRBV6-2 or TRBV6-3 and TRBJ1-2; D is undetermined. Germline CDR1 and CDR2: MNHEY and SVGEGT. The V and J ends lost 5 bases and 8 bases respectively, with 12 bases between them. The CDR3 totals 12 residues. The CDR3 here is CASSARAGGYTF. In DNA, the CDR3 is TGTGCCAGCAGTGCGAGGGCTGGCGGCTACACCTTC.

This clonotype was seen repeatedly, ten times or more. The V and J genes are TRBV7-2 and TRBJ2-4, with 12 bases that match TRBD2. The germline CDR1 and CDR2 sequences are SGHTA and FQGNSA. V shed 0 bases, J shed 6 bases, and the junction held 6 bases outside the gene matches. The CDR3 runs to 17 residues. CDR3 coding DNA: TGTGCCAGCAGCTTAGCGGCTAGCGGGGGGGCCGGAAACATTCAGTACTTC. Amino acid sequence: CASSLAASGGAGNIQYF. The full variable domain, rest sourced from reference TRBV7-2 and TRBJ2-4, is GAGVSQSPSNKVTEKGKDVELRCDPISGHTALYWYRQSLGQGLEFLIYFQGNSAPDKSGLPSDRFSAERTGGSVSTLTIQRTQQEDSAVYLCASSLAASGGAGNIQYFGAGTRLSVL.

This clonotype was recorded a few times. V is TRBV18 and J is TRBJ2-2; D call uncertain. The CDR3 runs 17 residues. Germline V gene lookup returns CDR1 KGHSH and CDR2 LQKENI. V was shortened by 5 bases and J by 1 base, with 17 bases between the two germline ends. The CDR3 region is CASSTISRGWNTGELFF. CDR3 DNA: TGTGCCAGCTCAACCATATCCCGAGGATGGAACACCGGGGAGCTGTTTTTT.

In DNA form, the CDR3 reads TGTGCCAGCAGCTTACCAGGGGCGGCCTACAATGAGCAGTTCTTC. This gives the protein CASSLPGAAYNEQFF. This chain joins TRBV7-4 and TRBJ2-1; a weak D match, TRBD1 (6 bases). There are 15 residues in the CDR3. With 2 bases removed from V and 2 bases from J, the gap between germline ends came to 10 bases. Germline V gives CDR1 SGHVT, CDR2 SQSDAQ.

Only a few counts were recorded for this clonotype. The chain is built from TRBV27 and TRBJ2-5, with D perhaps matching TRBD1 (6 bases). Germline V gene lookup returns CDR1 MNHEY and CDR2 SMNVEV (reference sequence). This CDR3 region has 14 residues. V dropped 5 bases and J dropped 7 bases, with 17 bases sitting between them. The CDR3 nucleotides read TGTGCCAGCAGTCCTCGGACAGAAGGAGGGACCCAGTACTTC. The encoded protein is CASSPRTEGGTQYF.

The genes are TRBV2 and TRBJ2-5; possibly TRBD1 or TRBD2 for D (5 bases each). The germline V gene encodes CDR1 SNHLY and CDR2 FYNNEI. Trimming pared 0 bases from V and 5 bases from J, leaving 13 bases between. The CDR3 runs 15 residues. CDR3: CASSEAGPEGETQYF. For the CDR3, the DNA is TGTGCCAGCAGTGAAGCGGGACCCGAGGGGGAGACCCAGTACTTC.

At least ten counts were recorded for this clonotype. The V and J genes are TRBV12-3 or TRBV12-4 and TRBJ2-7; D possibly matches TRBD1 or TRBD2 (6 bases each). This CDR3 region has 17 residues. V was pared by 6 bases and J by 3 bases, with 24 bases between. The CDR3 DNA sequence: TGTGCCAGCAGCTCGAACTTCCGGGGGCAACAGGACTACGAGCAGTACTTC. Its protein product is CASSSNFRGQQDYEQYF.

A few counts support this clonotype. The J gene is TRBJ2-1, the V gene TRBV19, with no clear D. Germline CDR1 LNHDA, CDR2 SQIVND (reference sequence). The ends were cut back, 5 bases at V and 0 bases at J, with 14 bases in the middle. The CDR3 is 16 amino acids. CDR3 loop: CASSPPLSSSYNEQFF. CDR3 nucleotide sequence: TGTGCCAGTAGTCCCCCTCTGTCGAGCTCCTACAATGAGCAGTTCTTC.

This clonotype was observed a handful of times. One junction end does not reproduce the germline sequence, and a read error may be involved. The chain couples TRBV28 to TRBJ1-1; a possible D gene is TRBD1 (6 bases). The V gene's germline CDR1 is MDHEN and CDR2 SYDVKM. This CDR3 is 15 amino acids long. CDR3 coding DNA: TGTGCCAGCAGTTCCTCTACAGGGCGAACAACTGAAGTTTTCTTT. Protein product: CASSSSTGRTTEVFF.

This sequence joins TRBV6-6 and TRBJ2-1, with D possibly matching TRBD2 (5 bases). The CDR3 consists of 11 residues. Trimming pared 11 bases from V and 4 bases from J, leaving 9 bases between. Per the germline V gene, CDR1 is MNHNY and CDR2 is SVGAGI (reference sequence). The CDR3, as DNA: TGTGCCGCAACGGGGTACAATGAGCAGTTCTTC. This gives the protein CAATGYNEQFF.